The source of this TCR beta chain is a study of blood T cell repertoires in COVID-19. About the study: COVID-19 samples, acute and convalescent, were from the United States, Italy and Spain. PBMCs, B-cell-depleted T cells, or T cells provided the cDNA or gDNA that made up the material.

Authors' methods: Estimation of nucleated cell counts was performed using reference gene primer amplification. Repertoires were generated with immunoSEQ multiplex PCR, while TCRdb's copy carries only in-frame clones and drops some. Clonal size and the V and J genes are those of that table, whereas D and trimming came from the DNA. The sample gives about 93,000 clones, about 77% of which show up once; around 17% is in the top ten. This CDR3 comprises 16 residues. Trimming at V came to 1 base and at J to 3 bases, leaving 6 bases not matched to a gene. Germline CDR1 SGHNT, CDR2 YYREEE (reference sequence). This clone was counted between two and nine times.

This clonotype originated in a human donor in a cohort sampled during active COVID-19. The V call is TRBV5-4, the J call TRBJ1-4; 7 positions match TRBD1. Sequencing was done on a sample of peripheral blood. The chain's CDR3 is CASSLRPGQSNEKLFF. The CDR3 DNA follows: TGTGCCAGCAGCTTGAGACCGGGACAGTCTAATGAAAAACTGTTTTTT. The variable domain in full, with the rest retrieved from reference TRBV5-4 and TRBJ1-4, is ETGVTQSPTHLIKTRGQQVTLRCSSQSGHNTVSWYQQALGQGPQFIFQYYREEENGRGNFPPRFSGLQFPNYSSELNVNALELDDSALYLCASSLRPGQSNEKLFFGSGTQLSVL.